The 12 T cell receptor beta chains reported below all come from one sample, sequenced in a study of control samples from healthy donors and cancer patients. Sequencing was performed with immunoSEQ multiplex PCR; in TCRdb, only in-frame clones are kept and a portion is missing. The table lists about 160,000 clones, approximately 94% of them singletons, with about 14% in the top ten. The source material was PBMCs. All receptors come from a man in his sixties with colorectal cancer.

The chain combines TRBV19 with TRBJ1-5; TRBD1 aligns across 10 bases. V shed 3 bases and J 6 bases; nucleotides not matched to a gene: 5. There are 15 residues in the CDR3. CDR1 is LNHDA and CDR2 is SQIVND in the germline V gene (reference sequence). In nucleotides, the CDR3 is TGTGCCAGTAGTATCCGGACAGGGGGGGGTCAGCCCCAGCATTTT. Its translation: CASSIRTGGGQPQHF. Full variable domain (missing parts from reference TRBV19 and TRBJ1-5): DGGITQSPKYLFRKEGQNVTLSCEQNLNHDAMYWYRQDPGQGLRLIYYSQIVNDFQKGDIAEGYSVSREKKESFPLTVTSAQKNPTAFYLCASSIRTGGGQPQHFGDGTRLSIL.

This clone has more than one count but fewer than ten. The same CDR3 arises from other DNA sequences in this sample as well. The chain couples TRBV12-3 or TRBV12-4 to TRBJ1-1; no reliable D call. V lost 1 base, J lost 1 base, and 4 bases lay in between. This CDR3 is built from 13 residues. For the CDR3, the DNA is TGTGCCAGCAGTTTAGGGGGGAACACTGAAGCTTTCTTT. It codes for CASSLGGNTEAFF.

CDR3 nucleotides: TGTGCCAGCAAAACACAGGGGGCTGGGGCCAACGTCCTGACTTTC. Amino acid sequence: CASKTQGAGANVLTF. The chain has TRBV6-5 and TRBJ2-6, with 8 nucleotides matching TRBD1. This CDR3 has 15 residues. J gave up 2 bases and V 7 bases, and 4 bases lay outside the gene matches. In germline, CDR1 is MNHEY, CDR2 SVGAGI.

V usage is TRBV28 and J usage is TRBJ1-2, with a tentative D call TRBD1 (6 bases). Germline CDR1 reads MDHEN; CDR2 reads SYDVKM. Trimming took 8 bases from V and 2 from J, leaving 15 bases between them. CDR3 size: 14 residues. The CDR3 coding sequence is TGTGCCAGCGAATCTCCCGGACAGAACTATGGCTACACCTTC. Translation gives CASESPGQNYGYTF.

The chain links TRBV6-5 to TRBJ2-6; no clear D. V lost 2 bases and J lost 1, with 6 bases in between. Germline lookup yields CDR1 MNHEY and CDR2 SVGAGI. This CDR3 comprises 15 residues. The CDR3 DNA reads TGTGCCAGCAGTTACATGAGATCTGGGGCCAACGTCCTGACTTTC. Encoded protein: CASSYMRSGANVLTF.

CDR3: CASSLETYAAADTQYF. CDR3 coding DNA: TGCGCCAGCAGCTTGGAGACTTACGCAGCTGCAGATACGCAGTATTTT. The chain has TRBV5-1 and TRBJ2-3; the D is unclear. Germline V gives CDR1 SGHRS, CDR2 YFSETQ. The V gene lost 0 bases and the J gene lost 4 bases, with 15 bases spanning the gap. The CDR3 covers 16 residues.

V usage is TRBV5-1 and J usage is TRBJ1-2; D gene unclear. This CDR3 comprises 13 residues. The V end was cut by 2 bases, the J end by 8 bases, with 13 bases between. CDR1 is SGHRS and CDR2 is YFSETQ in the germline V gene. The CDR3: CASSLVEKGGYTF. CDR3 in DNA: TGCGCCAGCAGCTTAGTAGAAAAAGGGGGCTACACCTTC.

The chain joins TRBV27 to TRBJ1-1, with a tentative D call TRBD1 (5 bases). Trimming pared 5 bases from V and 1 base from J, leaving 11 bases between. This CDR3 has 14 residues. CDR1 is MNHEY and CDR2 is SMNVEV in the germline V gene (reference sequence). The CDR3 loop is CASSARGQNTEAFF. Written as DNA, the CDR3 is TGTGCCAGCAGTGCGAGGGGTCAGAACACTGAAGCTTTCTTT.

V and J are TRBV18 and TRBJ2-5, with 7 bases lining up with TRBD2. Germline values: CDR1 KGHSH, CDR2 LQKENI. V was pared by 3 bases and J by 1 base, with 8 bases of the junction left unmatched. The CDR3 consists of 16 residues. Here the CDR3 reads CASSPTPGGTQETQYF. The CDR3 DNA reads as TGTGCCAGCTCACCGACCCCGGGGGGAACCCAAGAGACCCAGTACTTC.

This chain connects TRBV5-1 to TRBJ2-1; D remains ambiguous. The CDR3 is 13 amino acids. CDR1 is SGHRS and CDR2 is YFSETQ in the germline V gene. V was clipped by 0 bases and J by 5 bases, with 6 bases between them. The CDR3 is CASSLDPNNEQFF. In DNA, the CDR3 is TGCGCCAGCAGCTTGGACCCCAACAATGAGCAGTTCTTC.

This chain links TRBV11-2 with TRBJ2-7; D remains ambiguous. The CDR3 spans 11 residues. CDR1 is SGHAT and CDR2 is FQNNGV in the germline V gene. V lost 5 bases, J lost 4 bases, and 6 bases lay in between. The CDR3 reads CASSPAYEQYF. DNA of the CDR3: TGTGCCAGCAGCCCAGCGTACGAGCAGTACTTC.

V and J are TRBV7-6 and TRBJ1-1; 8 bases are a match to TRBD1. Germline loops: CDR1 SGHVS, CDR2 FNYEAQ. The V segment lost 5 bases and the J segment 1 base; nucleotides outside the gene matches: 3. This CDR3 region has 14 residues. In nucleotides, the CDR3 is TGTGCCAGCAGCCATGGGACAGGGAACACTGAAGCTTTCTTT. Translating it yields CASSHGTGNTEAFF.